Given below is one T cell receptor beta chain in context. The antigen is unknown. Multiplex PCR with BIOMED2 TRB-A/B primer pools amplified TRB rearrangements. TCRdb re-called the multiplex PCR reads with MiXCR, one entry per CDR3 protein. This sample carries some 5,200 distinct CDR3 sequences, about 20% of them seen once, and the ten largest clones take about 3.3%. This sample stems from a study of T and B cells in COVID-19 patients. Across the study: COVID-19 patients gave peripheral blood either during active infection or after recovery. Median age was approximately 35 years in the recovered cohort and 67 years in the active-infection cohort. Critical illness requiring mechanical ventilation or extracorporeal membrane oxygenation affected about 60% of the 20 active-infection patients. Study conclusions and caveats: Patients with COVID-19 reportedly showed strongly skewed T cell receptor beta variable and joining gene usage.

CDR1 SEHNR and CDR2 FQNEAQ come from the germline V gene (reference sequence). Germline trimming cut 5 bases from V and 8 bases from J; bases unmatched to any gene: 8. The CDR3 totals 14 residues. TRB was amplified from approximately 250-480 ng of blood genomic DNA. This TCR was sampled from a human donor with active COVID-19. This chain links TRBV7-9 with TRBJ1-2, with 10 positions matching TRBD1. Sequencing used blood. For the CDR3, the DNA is TGTGCCAGCAGCCACGGGACAGGGGAACGCGGCTACACCTTC. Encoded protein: CASSHGTGERGYTF.